Below, 15 T cell receptor beta chains from the same sample are listed, as sequenced in a study of blood T cell repertoires in COVID-19. Sequenced by immunoSEQ multiplex PCR; TCRdb stores in-frame clones only, minus some. There are 200,000 to 300,000 clones in the sample; about 85% occur only once, and 5% to 8% lies in the top ten. Sequenced material: peripheral blood. These TCRs come from a woman aged 55-70 years with active or convalescent COVID-19.

Written as DNA, the CDR3 is TGTGCCAGCAGAGGGGGCCACCGGGGAAGGACCGGGGAGCTGTTTTTT. It specifies CASRGGHRGRTGELFF. The chain carries TRBV28 and TRBJ2-2, with TRBD1 identical over 7 bases. Unmatched junction bases numbered 12, after V lost 6 bases and J lost 5 bases. CDR1 is MDHEN, CDR2 SYDVKM, per germline. The length of the CDR3 is 16 residues.

The V call is TRBV27, the J call TRBJ2-7; D might be TRBD2 (6 bases). The V end was cut by 5 bases, the J end by 1 base, with 15 bases between. This CDR3 is 15 amino acids long. Germline loops: CDR1 MNHEY, CDR2 SMNVEV (reference sequence). Written as DNA, the CDR3 is TGTGCCAGCAGTCCAGGGACTTATGAGTCCTACGAGCAGTACGTC. Protein: CASSPGTYESYEQYV.

This chain joins TRBV2 and TRBJ1-5; no clear D. CDR3 length: 15 amino acids. Germline V gene sequence: CDR1 SNHLY, CDR2 FYNNEI. The V and J ends lost 2 bases and 1 base respectively, with 9 bases between them. The CDR3 DNA is TGTGCCAGCAGTGAACGAAGCGGGAGCAATCAGCCCCAGCATTTT. This sequence encodes CASSERSGSNQPQHF. The variable domain in full, completed from reference TRBV2 and TRBJ1-5, reads EPEVTQTPSHQVTQMGQEVILRCVPISNHLYFYWYRQILGQKVEFLVSFYNNEISEKSEIFDDQFSVERPDGSNFTLKIRSTKLEDSAMYFCASSERSGSNQPQHFGDGTRLSIL.

This chain links TRBV15 with TRBJ2-3, with D perhaps matching TRBD2 (5 bases). Germline V lookup: CDR1 LNHNV, CDR2 YYDKDF (reference sequence). Trimming took 0 bases from V and 0 from J, leaving 13 bases between them. This CDR3 contains 17 residues. The CDR3 protein is CATSRDGDGDSTDTQYF. In DNA form, the CDR3 reads TGTGCCACCAGCAGAGATGGTGACGGGGATAGCACAGATACGCAGTATTTT.

The chain carries TRBV15 and TRBJ2-2; D is unclear. V gave up 0 bases and J gave up 5 bases, with 10 bases separating them. Germline V gives CDR1 LNHNV, CDR2 YYDKDF (reference sequence). CDR3 length equals 15 residues. CDR3 DNA: TGTGCCACCAGCAGAGATCCCCCCGCGACCGGGGAGCTGTTTTTT. The encoded protein is CATSRDPPATGELFF.

The V gene is TRBV15, the J gene TRBJ1-5, with a possible D match to TRBD1 (6 bases). In germline, CDR1 is LNHNV, CDR2 YYDKDF (reference sequence). The V and J ends lost 0 bases and 3 bases respectively, with 9 bases between them. This CDR3 region has 15 residues. As DNA, the CDR3 is TGTGCCACCAGCAGAGACTTGGGGGCCAATCAGCCCCAGCATTTT. Protein sequence: CATSRDLGANQPQHF. The whole variable domain, filled in from reference TRBV15 and TRBJ1-5, reads DAMVIQNPRYQVTQFGKPVTLSCSQTLNHNVMYWYQQKSSQAPKLLFHYYDKDFNNEADTPDNFQSRRPNTSFCFLDIRSPGLGDTAMYLCATSRDLGANQPQHFGDGTRLSIL.

The gene calls are TRBV9 and TRBJ1-6, with TRBD1 matching 8 bases. Germline V gene data show CDR1 as SGDLS and CDR2 as YYNGEE. This CDR3 contains 14 residues. V gave up 3 bases and J gave up 6 bases; unmatched junction bases: 2. The CDR3 loop is CASSGTGFNSPLHF. CDR3 sequence (DNA): TGTGCCAGCAGCGGGACAGGGTTTAATTCACCCCTCCACTTT. The full variable domain, with the rest looked up from reference TRBV9 and TRBJ1-6, is DSGVTQTPKHLITATGQRVTLRCSPRSGDLSVYWYQQSLDQGLQFLIQYYNGEERAKGNILERFSAQQFPDLHSELNLSSLELGDSALYFCASSGTGFNSPLHFGNGTRLTVT.

This clone was observed a handful of times. The V and J genes are TRBV11-3 and TRBJ1-1; possibly TRBD1 for D (5 bases). The germline CDR1 and CDR2 sequences are SGHNT and YENEEA. V lost 6 bases and J lost 2, with 10 bases in between. The CDR3 is 13 amino acids. CDR3 bases: TGTGCCAGCAGAAGACAGATCAACACTGAAGCTTTCTTT. This sequence encodes CASRRQINTEAFF.

The chain couples TRBV3-1 (or the pseudogene TRBV3-2) to TRBJ2-7; TRBD1 agrees at 9 bases. Germline CDR1 LGHDT, CDR2 YNNKEL (reference sequence). The V gene end was trimmed by 6 bases and the J gene end by 0 bases; junction bases not matched to a gene: 3. There are 14 residues in the CDR3. This CDR3 is CASSGQGYSYEQYF. The CDR3 region has the DNA TGTGCCAGCAGTGGACAGGGGTACTCCTACGAGCAGTACTTC.

About this clone itself: Sequence at one end of the junction differs from germline and may be a read error. The CDR3 DNA is TGTGCCTGGGGTGTAGCTGCTTCTGGAAACACCATATATTTT. As protein: CAWGVAASGNTIYF. V and J are TRBV30 and TRBJ1-3; D gene uncertain. CDR1 and CDR2 (germline): GTSNPN, SVGIG (reference sequence). This CDR3 region has 14 residues.

The rearrangement joins TRBV7-2 to TRBJ1-6, with 7 bases that match TRBD1. Germline V gene sequence: CDR1 SGHTA, CDR2 FQGNSA. Losses at the gene ends were 3 bases for V and 8 bases for J; bases not matched to a gene: 4. CDR3 length: 14 residues. The CDR3 DNA follows: TGTGCCAGCAGCTTCGACAGGGCATATTCACCCCTCCACTTT. Translating it yields CASSFDRAYSPLHF.

The chain recombines TRBV4-1 with TRBJ2-2; D remains ambiguous. The CDR3 extends over 16 amino acids. CDR1 and CDR2 from the germline V gene are MGHRA and YSYEKL. Trimming removed 2 bases at V and 4 bases at J, with 14 bases between. CDR3 residues: CASSQSSSGSTGELFF. DNA of the CDR3: TGCGCCAGCAGCCAAAGTTCTAGTGGTTCCACCGGGGAGCTGTTTTTT.

The chain couples TRBV19 to TRBJ1-5; D gene uncertain. The CDR3 contains 12 residues. Germline V gives CDR1 LNHDA, CDR2 SQIVND (reference sequence). Trimming shortened V by 10 bases and J by 7 bases, and 14 bases separated the two germline ends. CDR3 DNA: TGTGCCACCTCACACCGGGAACAGCCCCAGCATTTT. Encoded protein: CATSHREQPQHF.

The table lists this clone with a few counts. The V call is TRBV11-3, the J call TRBJ2-3; TRBD2 aligns across 8 bases. This CDR3 spans 16 amino acids. The junction had 8 bases not matched to a gene; V was cut back by 5 bases and J by 1 base. From germline, CDR1 is SGHNT and CDR2 YENEEA. The CDR3 spells CASSPRGSGGTDTQYF. CDR3 sequence (DNA): TGTGCCAGCAGCCCTCGGGGTAGCGGGGGCACAGATACGCAGTATTTT. The full variable domain, in which reference TRBV11-3 and TRBJ2-3 provide the parts outside the CDR3, is EAGVVQSPRYKIIEKKQPVAFWCNPISGHNTLYWYLQNLGQGPELLIRYENEEAVDDSQLPKDRFSAERLKGVDSTLKIQPAELGDSAVYLCASSPRGSGGTDTQYFGPGTRLTVL.

V gene TRBV9 combines with J gene TRBJ1-1, with D uncertain. V was trimmed by 4 bases and J by 4 bases, leaving 17 bases between them. In germline, CDR1 is SGDLS, CDR2 YYNGEE. The CDR3 runs to 15 residues. The CDR3 sequence: CASSKLGSGGTEAFF. The CDR3 region has the DNA TGTGCCAGCAGCAAACTCGGAAGCGGCGGCACTGAAGCTTTCTTT.